This T cell receptor (beta chain) was recovered during a study of spatial heterogeneity in lung cancer. Study results and caveats: The appearance of ubiquitous expanded tumor TCRs in blood was greater at resection than follow-up.

The table lists this clonotype with a few counts. Its antigen remains unidentified. Time point defined: sample taken at primary tumor resection. Researchers sequenced whole RNA taken from tumor, nontumor lung or frozen PBMC without sorting. Germline values: CDR1 KGHSH, CDR2 LQKENI. The CDR3 consists of 13 residues. The V end was cut by 3 bases, the J end by 2 bases, with 5 bases between. In TCRdb, the 5' RACE reads were re-called with MiXCR into one record per CDR3 protein. The sample holds some 38,000 distinct CDR3 sequences, around 7% seen once. This receptor was identified in a male donor with early-stage non-small cell lung cancer. V gene TRBV18 combines with J gene TRBJ1-5; no reliable D call. Sample: PBMCs, taken at surgery. CDR3 sequence: CASSPNGNQPQHF. CDR3 DNA: TGTGCCAGCTCACCGAATGGCAATCAGCCCCAGCATTTT.